The entry below gives a single TCR beta chain sequence along with its context. What it binds is unknown. The data originate from a study of T cells in Graves' hyperthyroidism and ophthalmopathy. Study summary: Initial diagnosis, before any treatment, was when peripheral blood was collected. Overall study findings and caveats: Most expanded thyroid clonotypes above 0.001 recurred in blood. A model of 13 V-J pairs discriminated ophthalmopathy from stable hyperthyroidism.

Using RNA transcripts as the source, TCR beta CDR3 regions were amplified. First-round RT-PCR targeting the TCR CDR3 was performed with the HTBI primer set. MiXCR, applied by TCRdb to the multiplex PCR reads, yields one record per CDR3 protein. The repertoire has 650,000 to 700,000 distinct CDR3 sequences, around 15% of them found once; the top ten carry 15% to 17%. The definition of stable Graves' hyperthyroidism was no ophthalmopathy progression within 18 months. Sequenced sample: blood. The clonotype comes from a man between 45 and 60 years old with Graves' hyperthyroidism.

CDR3 nucleotide sequence: TGTGCCAGCAGTACCCAAGGGAGCGGGCCTTACACCGGGGAGCTGTTTTTT. Its protein is CASSTQGSGPYTGELFF. The chain uses TRBV28 and TRBJ2-2; D might be TRBD2 (6 bases). CDR1 is MDHEN and CDR2 is SYDVKM in the germline V gene. CDR3 length: 17 amino acids. The V end was cut by 5 bases, the J end by 3 bases, with 19 bases between.